These 19 T cell receptor beta chains originate from one sample sequenced in a study of T cell changes during pregnancy in multiple sclerosis (dated by TCRdb to between 2018 and 2021). Library preparation employed the immunoSEQ multiplex PCR assay. Entries here come from immuneACCESS through TCRdb and include only in-frame sequences with V and J called. Some clones fail to appear in such tables; in the studies checked, an unresolved V gene covers under half of the shortfall, and the cause of the remainder is unknown. Across this sample there are around 78,000 clones, with roughly 93% seen only once. The ten most abundant clones make up under 3% of the sample. The material was peripheral blood, obtained in the second trimester of pregnancy. These receptors came from a female donor with multiple sclerosis, enrolled in a pregnancy study.

The chain recombines TRBV9 with TRBJ2-3, with D possibly TRBD2 on 7 matching bases. The V and J ends lost 2 bases and 1 base respectively, with 14 bases between them. This CDR3 has 16 amino acids. Germline V gives CDR1 SGDLS, CDR2 YYNGEE. In nucleotides, the CDR3 is TGTGCCAGCAGCGTTGGGGGGGCAGGGGGCACAGATACGCAGTATTTT. It codes for CASSVGGAGGTDTQYF.

The V call is TRBV10-3, the J call TRBJ2-1; TRBD2 agrees at 14 bases. Germline V CDR1 and CDR2: ENHRY, SYGVKD. This CDR3 has 17 amino acids. V lost 2 bases to trimming and J lost 4 bases; unmatched junction nucleotides: 4. CDR3 amino acids: CAISEQGTSGGYNEQFF. DNA for the CDR3: TGTGCCATCAGTGAGCAAGGGACTAGCGGGGGTTACAATGAGCAGTTCTTC.

V gene TRBV2 combines with J gene TRBJ2-2, with TRBD2 identical over 7 bases. CDR1 and CDR2 from the germline V gene are SNHLY and FYNNEI. The V segment lost 1 base and the J segment 5 bases; nucleotides outside the gene matches: 4. The CDR3 has 15 residues. Written as DNA, the CDR3 is TGTGCCAGCAGTGAAGTCCGGCGGGGGACCGGGGAGCTGTTTTTT. It yields the protein CASSEVRRGTGELFF.

V gene TRBV9 combines with J gene TRBJ1-2, with a tentative D call TRBD1 (6 bases). The V end lost 6 bases, the J end lost 8 bases, and 35 bases lay between the germline ends. The CDR3 contains 19 residues. Germline V CDR1 and CDR2: SGDLS, YYNGEE. In DNA, the CDR3 is TGTGCCAGCAATTTTTATGATATGGGTGAGACAGGTCACTCGAGGGGCTACACCTTC. It codes for CASNFYDMGETGHSRGYTF.

This CDR3 reads CASSQSANTEAFF. In DNA form, the CDR3 reads TGTGCCAGCAGCCAGTCTGCGAACACTGAAGCTTTCTTT. This chain links TRBV11-2 with TRBJ1-1; D gene unclear. The CDR3 covers 13 residues. Germline CDR1 is SGHAT and CDR2 is FQNNGV. Trimming shortened V by 5 bases and J by 1 base, and 8 bases separated the two germline ends.

This chain uses TRBV30 with TRBJ1-1; D ambiguous. The CDR3 is 13 amino acids. Per the germline V gene, CDR1 is GTSNPN and CDR2 is SVGIG (reference sequence). V lost 1 base to trimming and J lost 0 bases, with 6 bases between them. The CDR3 DNA sequence: TGTGCCTGGAGTGAAGGAGTGAACACTGAAGCTTTCTTT. Its protein is CAWSEGVNTEAFF.

This chain uses TRBV5-1 with TRBJ1-2; 10 bases fit TRBD1. This CDR3 contains 13 residues. Trimming cost V 4 bases and J 7 bases; bases outside gene matches: 4. Germline CDR1 and CDR2: SGHRS and YFSETQ. The DNA for the CDR3 is TGCGCCAGCAGCAACTGGACAGGGGGTGGCTACACCTTC. This codes for CASSNWTGGGYTF.

This clone was picked up one time. The V call is TRBV7-3, the J call TRBJ2-3; D call uncertain. Trimming stripped 4 bases from V and 0 bases from J, with 8 bases between. Germline V CDR1 and CDR2: SGHTA, FQGTGA. The CDR3 contains 14 residues. In DNA, the CDR3 is TGTGCCAGCAGCTCGTCCACTAGCACAGATACGCAGTATTTT. Protein product: CASSSSTSTDTQYF.

This chain joins TRBV6-1 and TRBJ1-1, with D maybe TRBD1 (6 bases). Deletions cut 0 bases from V and 1 base from J, with 18 bases between. CDR1 is MNHNS and CDR2 is SASEGT in the germline V gene. The CDR3 runs to 18 residues. The CDR3 DNA is TGTGCCAGCAGTGAAGCTCGAGGACAGCCCCGAGAGAACACTGAAGCTTTCTTT. It translates to CASSEARGQPRENTEAFF.

The chain carries TRBV27 and TRBJ1-2; 8 positions agree with TRBD1. The CDR3 length is 15 residues. Germline lookup yields CDR1 MNHEY and CDR2 SMNVEV (reference sequence). J lost 4 bases, V lost 2 bases, and 6 bases had no gene match. The CDR3 DNA is TGTGCCAGCAGTTTAACCAGGGGGCTCGGCTATGGCTACACCTTC. Protein product: CASSLTRGLGYGYTF.

The chain is built from TRBV28 and TRBJ1-6; D unclear. Looked up from germline, CDR1 is MDHEN and CDR2 is SYDVKM. This CDR3 has 16 residues. V was pared by 2 bases and J by 0 bases, with 8 bases between. The CDR3 sequence: CASSLQVSSYNSPLHF. The CDR3 nucleotides are TGTGCCAGCAGTTTACAGGTCAGCTCCTATAATTCACCCCTCCACTTT.

The chain uses TRBV5-5 and TRBJ1-3, with 8 positions matching TRBD1. With V trimmed by 4 bases and J by 1 base, 10 bases remained unmatched. This CDR3 is built from 17 residues. Germline lookup yields CDR1 SGHKS and CDR2 YYEKEE (reference sequence). The CDR3 sequence: CASSLNPGTGSGNTIYF. CDR3 nucleotides: TGTGCCAGCAGCCTAAACCCTGGGACAGGTTCTGGAAACACCATATATTTT.

The chain is built from TRBV7-3 and TRBJ2-1, with 9 positions matching TRBD2. Trimming at V came to 5 bases and at J to 9 bases, leaving 8 bases not matched to a gene. CDR3 size: 14 residues. Germline assignment: CDR1 SGHTA and CDR2 FQGTGA. CDR3 nucleotides: TGTGCCAGCAGCCCCGGGGGACTAGCTGGTGAGCAGTTCTTC. Protein sequence: CASSPGGLAGEQFF.

The V and J genes are TRBV10-3 and TRBJ1-4; D unresolved. This CDR3 spans 13 amino acids. The germline V gene has CDR1 ENHRY and CDR2 SYGVKD. The V and J ends lost 6 bases and 2 bases respectively, with 7 bases between them. The CDR3 DNA sequence: TGTGCCATCAGGTCGGGGACTAATGAAAAACTGTTTTTT. Translated: CAIRSGTNEKLFF.

J is TRBJ1-4 and V is TRBV6-5; unclear D gene. CDR1 is MNHEY and CDR2 is SVGAGI in the germline V gene. The CDR3 sequence is 15 residues long. The V gene lost 0 bases and the J gene lost 6 bases, with 11 bases spanning the gap. The CDR3 sequence: CASSYSYGEDEKLFF. Written as DNA, the CDR3 is TGTGCCAGCAGTTACTCTTACGGGGAGGATGAAAAACTGTTTTTT.

The chain links TRBV28 to TRBJ1-1; D unresolved. The CDR3 is 11 amino acids. With 6 bases removed from V and 6 bases from J, the gap between germline ends came to 8 bases. CDR1 and CDR2 (germline): MDHEN, SYDVKM. The CDR3 coding sequence is TGTGCCAGCAGAGAGGGCCCTGAAGCTTTCTTT. It specifies CASREGPEAFF.

This clone was seen a single time. The chain joins TRBV4-2 to TRBJ1-1; D is unresolved. Trimming removed 1 base at V and 3 bases at J, with 18 bases between. The CDR3 is 17 amino acids. CDR1 is LGHNA, CDR2 YNFKEQ, per germline. CDR3 residues: CASSQGMVRTRDTEAFF. CDR3 nucleotides: TGTGCCAGCAGCCAAGGAATGGTGCGGACGAGGGACACTGAAGCTTTCTTT.

The rearrangement links TRBV28 to TRBJ2-7; D might be TRBD2 (5 bases). The CDR3 sequence is 12 residues long. Per germline, CDR1 MDHEN and CDR2 SYDVKM. The V gene lost 6 bases and the J gene lost 6 bases, with 12 bases spanning the gap. Here the CDR3 reads CASRKLGGEQYF. CDR3 sequence (DNA): TGTGCCAGCAGGAAACTAGGAGGCGAGCAGTACTTC.

This sequence joins TRBV7-6 and TRBJ1-1, with D unclear. The CDR3 totals 11 residues. Germline values: CDR1 SGHVS, CDR2 FNYEAQ. V was clipped by 4 bases and J by 3 bases, with 3 bases between them. The CDR3 reads CASSSDTEAFF. The CDR3 DNA follows: TGTGCCAGCAGCTCGGACACTGAAGCTTTCTTT.